This TCR beta chain was sequenced during a study of T cell repertoires in cytomegalovirus infection. In the study overall: Through public TCR beta signatures, both CMV infection and matching HLA type were indicated.

Notes on this clonotype: The antigen remains undetermined.

TCRdb fed the reads into MiXCR, producing one record per CDR3 protein. The data show some 270,000 distinct CDR3 sequences, with 22% seen just once and roughly 19% held by the top ten. Trimming left V 7 bases short and J 3 bases short, with 18 bases between. The CDR3 is made up of 15 amino acids. Germline-derived CDR1 and CDR2 are MDHEN and SYDVKM. J is TRBJ1-1 and V is TRBV28; tentative D call: TRBD1 (6 bases). Sequencing used cultured PBMCs, obtained from culture after CMV antigen stimulation. The receptor's source is a human donor in good health (CMV status not recorded). Some clones in this sample may be carry-over from other donors' samples. The CDR3 sequence is CASTWDSGADTEAFF. The CDR3 coding sequence is TGTGCCAGCACCTGGGATTCGGGGGCTGACACTGAAGCTTTCTTT.